This entry lists 20 T cell receptor beta chains sequenced from one sample in a study of cytomegalovirus exposure and HLA in healthy donors. Researchers ran the PCR with 60 Vbeta and 13 Jbeta primers. The data were produced by immunoSEQ multiplex PCR, yet TCRdb's version contains in-frame clones alone and is incomplete. The table shows 150,000 to 200,000 clones, with around 85% occurring only once. The material sequenced was PBMCs. Receptors were obtained from a man in his late teens or twenties in good health and CMV-seronegative.

The rearrangement uses TRBV19 and TRBJ1-5; D remains ambiguous. Germline CDR1 is LNHDA and CDR2 is SQIVND (reference sequence). V was cut by 10 bases and J by 9 bases, with 22 bases left in between. CDR3 length equals 14 residues. The DNA of the CDR3 is TGTGCCACCCTCAACGGAGAGGAGGATCGGCCCCAGCATTTT. Translation: CATLNGEEDRPQHF.

This clone showed up just a few times. The rearrangement uses TRBV28 and TRBJ1-4, with 7 bases fitting TRBD1. CDR1 and CDR2 from the germline V gene are MDHEN and SYDVKM. The V gene end was trimmed by 6 bases and the J gene end by 3 bases; junction bases not matched to a gene: 4. The CDR3 runs 14 residues. In nucleotides, the CDR3 is TGTGCCAGCAGGAAGACAGGGCCTAATGAAAAACTGTTTTTT. Residues: CASRKTGPNEKLFF.

The chain combines TRBV29-1 with TRBJ2-1; D gene unclear. Trimming removed 2 bases at V and 7 bases at J, with 9 bases between. Germline-derived CDR1 and CDR2 are SQVTM and ANQGSEA. The CDR3 runs to 12 residues. The CDR3 nucleotides read TGCAGCGTTGAACGAGCCGTGAATGAGCAGTTCTTC. This gives the protein CSVERAVNEQFF.

The V call is TRBV19, the J call TRBJ2-2; D perhaps matches TRBD1 (6 bases). The CDR3 totals 14 residues. CDR1 and CDR2 (germline): LNHDA, SQIVND (reference sequence). With 4 bases removed from V and 6 bases from J, the gap between germline ends came to 12 bases. The CDR3 coding sequence is TGTGCCAGTAGTACCACAGGGAGTTCCGGGGAGCTGTTTTTT. It encodes CASSTTGSSGELFF.

The chain is built from TRBV15 and TRBJ2-5; 7 bases are shared with TRBD2. CDR1 and CDR2 (germline): LNHNV, YYDKDF (reference sequence). J lost 5 bases, V lost 0 bases, and 12 bases had no gene match. This CDR3 contains 17 residues. CDR3 residues: CATSRDVIASGGETQYF. CDR3 DNA: TGTGCCACCAGCAGAGATGTTATAGCTAGCGGCGGCGAGACCCAGTACTTC.

This clone was seen a single time. In DNA form, the CDR3 reads TGTGCCAGCAGCTTAGGCGGGGGGGGACAAGAGACCCAGTACTTC. It encodes CASSLGGGGQETQYF. The chain couples TRBV7-9 to TRBJ2-5, with TRBD2 matching over 9 bases. The germline gives CDR1 SEHNR, CDR2 FQNEAQ (reference sequence). V lost 1 base to trimming and J lost 2 bases; unmatched junction nucleotides: 2. CDR3 length: 15 residues.

CDR3 residues: CASSLDRGQGNTIYF. The DNA of the CDR3 is TGTGCCAGCAGCTTAGATCGGGGACAGGGAAACACCATATATTTT. This chain joins TRBV11-2 and TRBJ1-3; 7 bases are shared with TRBD1. In germline, CDR1 is SGHAT, CDR2 FQNNGV. V shed 0 bases, J shed 4 bases, and the junction held 3 bases outside the gene matches. This CDR3 region has 15 residues.

The V and J genes are TRBV11-2 and TRBJ2-5; 13 nucleotides line up with TRBD2. The CDR3 covers 17 residues. After removal of 6 bases from V and 4 bases from J, the junction contained 11 bases not matched to a gene. CDR1 SGHAT and CDR2 FQNNGV come from the germline V gene. The chain's CDR3 is CASSPYWTSGGGETQYF. CDR3 nucleotide sequence: TGTGCCAGCAGTCCTTATTGGACTAGCGGGGGAGGAGAGACCCAGTACTTC.

This chain connects TRBV7-2 to TRBJ1-2; 8 bases map to TRBD1. V shed 1 base, J shed 9 bases, and the junction held 16 bases outside the gene matches. Germline V gene data show CDR1 as SGHTA and CDR2 as FQGNSA. The CDR3 sequence is 17 residues long. The CDR3 here is CASSLGLVGQGVGSYTF. The DNA of the CDR3 is TGTGCCAGCAGCTTAGGTTTAGTAGGACAGGGAGTAGGGAGCTACACCTTC.

This clone has a handful of counts. V is TRBV5-1 and J is TRBJ2-5, with 7 nucleotides matching TRBD2. CDR1 SGHRS and CDR2 YFSETQ come from the germline V gene. J gave up 3 bases and V 0 bases, and 2 bases lay outside the gene matches. This CDR3 is built from 14 residues. The CDR3 protein is CASSLGAGEETQYF. CDR3 sequence (DNA): TGCGCCAGCAGCTTGGGCGCGGGGGAAGAGACCCAGTACTTC.

The chain links TRBV7-9 to TRBJ1-6; 12 nucleotides line up with TRBD1. Trimming removed 4 bases from V and 14 bases from J; junction bases left unmatched: 12. In germline, CDR1 is SEHNR, CDR2 FQNEAQ (reference sequence). The CDR3 covers 16 residues. The CDR3 sequence is CASSSLEGTGGTTLHF. The CDR3 DNA follows: TGTGCCAGCAGCTCACTAGAGGGGACAGGGGGCACGACCCTCCACTTT.

The chain couples TRBV7-2 to TRBJ2-7; 8 bases map to TRBD2. Germline V gives CDR1 SGHTA, CDR2 FQGNSA. V shed 1 base and J 5 bases; nucleotides not matched to a gene: 7. The CDR3 sequence is 15 residues long. The CDR3 region is CASSLEGTSHNEQYF. CDR3 nucleotides: TGTGCCAGCAGCTTAGAAGGGACTAGTCACAACGAGCAGTACTTC.

CDR3 amino acids: CASTSSGTSGYEQYF. The CDR3 DNA reads as TGTGCCAGCACCTCCTCCGGGACTAGCGGCTACGAGCAGTACTTC. J is TRBJ2-7 and V is TRBV7-8; 11 nucleotides align to TRBD2. The CDR3 contains 15 residues. The trim removed 7 bases at V and 3 bases at J, leaving 8 bases unmatched. The germline V gene encodes CDR1 SGHVS and CDR2 FQNEAQ.

The J gene is TRBJ2-7, the V gene TRBV4-1, with 8 bases fitting TRBD1. This CDR3 contains 14 residues. From germline, CDR1 is MGHRA and CDR2 YSYEKL. The J segment lost 2 bases and the V segment lost 2 bases, leaving 2 bases of the junction unmatched. The DNA of the CDR3 is TGCGCCAGCAGCCAATTGGACAGGGCCTACGAGCAGTACTTC. Amino acids: CASSQLDRAYEQYF.

J is TRBJ1-2 and V is TRBV5-1, with D unresolved. V shed 0 bases and J shed 10 bases, with 10 bases lying between them. CDR1 is SGHRS and CDR2 is YFSETQ in the germline V gene. This CDR3 region has 12 residues. The CDR3 sequence: CASSLAGVIYTF. The CDR3 DNA is TGCGCCAGCAGCTTGGCCGGGGTCATCTACACCTTC. The variable domain in full, with the rest retrieved from reference TRBV5-1 and TRBJ1-2, is KAGVTQTPRYLIKTRGQQVTLSCSPISGHRSVSWYQQTPGQGLQFLFEYFSETQRNKGNFPGRFSGRQFSNSRSEMNVSTLELGDSALYLCASSLAGVIYTFGSGTRLTVV.

The gene calls are TRBV19 and TRBJ1-4; no clear D gene. Germline assignment: CDR1 LNHDA and CDR2 SQIVND (reference sequence). Trimming took 4 bases from V and 5 from J, leaving 14 bases between them. The CDR3 totals 15 residues. The CDR3, as DNA: TGTGCCAGTAGTACCCGACACCGAGGGAATGAAAAACTGTTTTTT. Encoded protein: CASSTRHRGNEKLFF.

This chain connects TRBV5-1 to TRBJ2-2; possibly TRBD1 for D (5 bases). Germline V gives CDR1 SGHRS, CDR2 YFSETQ. The V end lost 1 base, the J end lost 2 bases, and 12 bases lay between the germline ends. This CDR3 is built from 16 residues. CDR3: CASSLMTDENTGELFF. The CDR3 DNA sequence: TGCGCCAGCAGCTTGATGACAGACGAAAACACCGGGGAGCTGTTTTTT. Drawing the rest from reference TRBV5-1 and TRBJ2-2, the complete variable domain is KAGVTQTPRYLIKTRGQQVTLSCSPISGHRSVSWYQQTPGQGLQFLFEYFSETQRNKGNFPGRFSGRQFSNSRSEMNVSTLELGDSALYLCASSLMTDENTGELFFGEGSRLTVL.

The rearrangement links TRBV7-6 to TRBJ1-3; D is possibly TRBD1 (6 bases). The V gene lost 1 base and the J gene lost 4 bases, with 14 bases spanning the gap. This CDR3 comprises 16 residues. CDR1 SGHVS and CDR2 FNYEAQ come from the germline V gene. CDR3 in DNA: TGTGCCAGCAGCTTAGTCGCGGGGGCGAAGGGAAACACCATATATTTT. Its protein product is CASSLVAGAKGNTIYF.

This rearrangement joins TRBV7-3 to TRBJ2-1, with 7 bases fitting TRBD2. Trimming took 5 bases from V and 9 from J; bases not matched to a gene: 10. The CDR3 loop spans 14 amino acids. From germline, CDR1 is SGHTA and CDR2 FQGTGA. CDR3 in DNA: TGTGCCAGCAGCAACACGGGGGGAGCTGTTGAGCAGTTCTTC. Its protein is CASSNTGGAVEQFF.

The DNA for the CDR3 is TGTGCCAGCAGTTACGTGGACAGGGGTGGCTCCTACGAGCAGTACTTC. Encoded protein: CASSYVDRGGSYEQYF. The chain couples TRBV6-6 to TRBJ2-7, with TRBD1 identical over 9 bases. The germline V gene encodes CDR1 MNHNY and CDR2 SVGAGI (reference sequence). The CDR3 contains 16 residues. The ends lost 2 bases at V and 0 bases at J; junction bases unmatched: 5.